What follows are 11 T cell receptor beta chains derived from one specimen sequenced in a study of chemoradiotherapy in HPV16-positive cancers. Only in-frame clones appear in the TCRdb table, and some are missing; sequencing was by immunoSEQ multiplex PCR. The table has around 8,000 clones, around 81% seen once. Sample collection was performed from a patient who underwent chemoradiotherapy. These receptors all stem from a human donor with HPV-associated anogenital cancer.

In its sample, this clone was seen once. Written as DNA, the CDR3 is TGTGCCAGTTCTCCACAACCTAGCACAGATACGCAGTATTTT. Translation gives CASSPQPSTDTQYF. The chain carries TRBV7-6 and TRBJ2-3; D is ambiguous. Trimming removed 9 bases from V and 0 bases from J, with 13 bases in between. Germline CDR1 SGHVS, CDR2 FNYEAQ. The CDR3 runs to 14 residues.

This sequence joins TRBV5-1 and TRBJ2-7, with D hard to call. Germline assignment: CDR1 SGHRS and CDR2 YFSETQ. V gave up 4 bases and J gave up 4 bases, with 12 bases separating them. The CDR3 runs 13 residues. CDR3 loop: CASSVEPMYEQYF. The DNA of the CDR3 is TGCGCCAGCAGCGTGGAGCCTATGTACGAGCAGTACTTC. Based on the CDR3 plus reference TRBV5-1 and TRBJ2-7, the full variable domain is KAGVTQTPRYLIKTRGQQVTLSCSPISGHRSVSWYQQTPGQGLQFLFEYFSETQRNKGNFPGRFSGRQFSNSRSEMNVSTLELGDSALYLCASSVEPMYEQYFGPGTRLTVT.

The gene calls are TRBV7-3 and TRBJ2-3; 8 nucleotides agree with TRBD1. V shed 5 bases, J shed 3 bases, and the junction held 10 bases outside the gene matches. CDR1 is SGHTA and CDR2 is FQGTGA in the germline V gene. This CDR3 has 16 amino acids. This CDR3 is CASSRHGTGLTDTQYF. For the CDR3, the DNA is TGTGCCAGCAGCCGGCACGGGACAGGACTTACAGATACGCAGTATTTT. The whole variable domain, filled in from reference TRBV7-3 and TRBJ2-3, reads GAGVSQTPSNKVTEKGKYVELRCDPISGHTALYWYRQSLGQGPEFLIYFQGTGAADDSGLPNDRFFAVRPEGSVSTLKIQRTERGDSAVYLCASSRHGTGLTDTQYFGPGTRLTVL.

The chain carries TRBV19 and TRBJ1-2; unclear D gene. V was pared by 6 bases and J by 1 base, with 15 bases between. This CDR3 has 15 amino acids. The germline V gene encodes CDR1 LNHDA and CDR2 SQIVND (reference sequence). The CDR3 loop is CASRKDMGVNYGYTF. CDR3 sequence (DNA): TGTGCCAGTAGAAAAGACATGGGAGTTAACTATGGCTACACCTTC.

The V call is TRBV4-2, the J call TRBJ2-2, with D perhaps matching TRBD2 (6 bases). V was pared by 6 bases and J by 0 bases, with 20 bases between. The CDR3 consists of 18 residues. Germline V lookup: CDR1 LGHNA, CDR2 YNFKEQ. This CDR3 is CASSQIGGASANTGELFF. In DNA form, the CDR3 reads TGTGCCAGCAGTCAAATAGGAGGGGCTAGCGCGAACACCGGGGAGCTGTTTTTT.

The V gene is TRBV7-2, the J gene TRBJ1-5, with a possible D match to TRBD1 (6 bases). This CDR3 contains 15 residues. V was trimmed by 3 bases and J by 6 bases, leaving 15 bases between them. The V gene's germline CDR1 is SGHTA and CDR2 FQGNSA. CDR3: CASSLAGGAAQPQHF. As DNA, the CDR3 is TGTGCCAGCAGCTTGGCCGGGGGGGCAGCTCAGCCCCAGCATTTT. Drawing the rest from reference TRBV7-2 and TRBJ1-5, the complete variable domain is GAGVSQSPSNKVTEKGKDVELRCDPISGHTALYWYRQSLGQGLEFLIYFQGNSAPDKSGLPSDRFSAERTGGSVSTLTIQRTQQEDSAVYLCASSLAGGAAQPQHFGDGTRLSIL.

The count of this clone is one. V usage is TRBV28 and J usage is TRBJ2-4, with D perhaps matching TRBD1 or TRBD2 (6 bases each). The V and J ends lost 5 bases and 6 bases respectively, with 17 bases between them. CDR1 is MDHEN, CDR2 SYDVKM, per germline. The length of the CDR3 is 15 residues. CDR3 sequence reads: CASSLTGIGRNIQYF. The CDR3 DNA reads as TGTGCCAGCAGTCTCACAGGGATCGGGAGAAACATTCAGTACTTC. Full variable domain (missing parts from reference TRBV28 and TRBJ2-4): DVKVTQSSRYLVKRTGEKVFLECVQDMDHENMFWYRQDPGLGLRLIYFSYDVKMKEKGDIPEGYSVSREKKERFSLILESASTNQTSMYLCASSLTGIGRNIQYFGAGTRLSVL.

The chain uses TRBV4-1 and TRBJ2-1, with 11 bases matching TRBD2. CDR1 MGHRA and CDR2 YSYEKL come from the germline V gene. This CDR3 is 18 amino acids long. V shed 4 bases and J 9 bases; nucleotides not matched to a gene: 17. CDR3 nucleotide sequence: TGCGCCAGCAGCCCGGGACTAGCGGCTGACAGGGGAATGCGTGAGCAGTTCTTC. Translation: CASSPGLAADRGMREQFF.

This clone was observed a single time. This chain joins TRBV4-3 and TRBJ1-1; D not certain. The CDR3 totals 14 residues. The V gene's germline CDR1 is LGHNA and CDR2 YSLEER. V was cut by 4 bases and J by 3 bases, with 12 bases left in between. In DNA form, the CDR3 reads TGCGCCAGCAGCCCACGGATCGCGGACACTGAAGCTTTCTTT. Translating it yields CASSPRIADTEAFF.

V gene TRBV5-1 combines with J gene TRBJ1-4, with a weak D call TRBD1 (5 bases). The CDR3 is 13 amino acids. The germline V gene has CDR1 SGHRS and CDR2 YFSETQ. V gave up 7 bases and J gave up 5 bases, with 12 bases separating them. The CDR3, as DNA: TGCGCCAGCTGCAGGGTTAGAAATGAAAAACTGTTTTTT. Translation: CASCRVRNEKLFF.

The V gene is TRBV9, the J gene TRBJ2-3, with D possibly matching TRBD1 (6 bases). CDR1 is SGDLS and CDR2 is YYNGEE in the germline V gene. The V end was cut by 3 bases, the J end by 4 bases, with 15 bases between. CDR3 length: 15 amino acids. CDR3 amino acids: CASSAMTGGADTQYF. The CDR3 nucleotides are TGTGCCAGCAGCGCCATGACAGGAGGAGCAGATACGCAGTATTTT.